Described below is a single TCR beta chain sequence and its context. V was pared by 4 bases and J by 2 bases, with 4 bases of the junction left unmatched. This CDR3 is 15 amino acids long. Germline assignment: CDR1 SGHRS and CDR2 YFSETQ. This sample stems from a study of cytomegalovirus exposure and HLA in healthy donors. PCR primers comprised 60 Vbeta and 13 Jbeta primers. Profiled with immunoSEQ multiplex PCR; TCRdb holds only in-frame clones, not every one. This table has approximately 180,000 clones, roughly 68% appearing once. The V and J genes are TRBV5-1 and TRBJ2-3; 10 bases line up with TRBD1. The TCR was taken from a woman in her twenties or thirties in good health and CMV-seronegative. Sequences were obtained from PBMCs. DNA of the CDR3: TGCGCCAGCAGCGGGGACAGGGGCTTCACAGATACGCAGTATTTT. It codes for CASSGDRGFTDTQYF.